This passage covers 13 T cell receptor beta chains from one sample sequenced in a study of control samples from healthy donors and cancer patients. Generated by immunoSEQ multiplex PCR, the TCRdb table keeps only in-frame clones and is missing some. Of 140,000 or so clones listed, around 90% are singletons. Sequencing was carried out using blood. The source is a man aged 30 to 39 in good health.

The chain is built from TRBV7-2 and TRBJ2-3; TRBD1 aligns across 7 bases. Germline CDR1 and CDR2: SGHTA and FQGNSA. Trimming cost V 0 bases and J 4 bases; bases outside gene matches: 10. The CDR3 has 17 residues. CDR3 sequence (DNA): TGTGCCAGCAGCTTAGCGCCCTTTAAAAGGGGGCCAGATACGCAGTATTTT. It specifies CASSLAPFKRGPDTQYF.

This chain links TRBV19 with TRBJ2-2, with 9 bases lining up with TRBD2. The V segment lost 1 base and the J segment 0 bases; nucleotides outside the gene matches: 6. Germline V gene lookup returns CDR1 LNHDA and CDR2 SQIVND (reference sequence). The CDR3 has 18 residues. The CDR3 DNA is TGTGCCAGTAGTATAGGTCTAGCGGGGCTCACGAACACCGGGGAGCTGTTTTTT. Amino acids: CASSIGLAGLTNTGELFF. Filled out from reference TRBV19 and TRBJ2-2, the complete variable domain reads DGGITQSPKYLFRKEGQNVTLSCEQNLNHDAMYWYRQDPGQGLRLIYYSQIVNDFQKGDIAEGYSVSREKKESFPLTVTSAQKNPTAFYLCASSIGLAGLTNTGELFFGEGSRLTVL.

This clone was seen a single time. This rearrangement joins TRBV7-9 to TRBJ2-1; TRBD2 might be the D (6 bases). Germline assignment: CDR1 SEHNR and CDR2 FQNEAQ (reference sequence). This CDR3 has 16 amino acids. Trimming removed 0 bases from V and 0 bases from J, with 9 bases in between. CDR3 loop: CASSLAERVSYNEQFF. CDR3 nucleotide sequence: TGTGCCAGCAGCTTAGCCGAGCGGGTCTCCTACAATGAGCAGTTCTTC. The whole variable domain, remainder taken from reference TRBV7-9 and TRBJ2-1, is DTGVSQNPRHKITKRGQNVTFRCDPISEHNRLYWYRQTLGQGPEFLTYFQNEAQLEKSRLLSDRFSAERPKGSFSTLEIQRTEQGDSAMYLCASSLAERVSYNEQFFGPGTRLTVL.

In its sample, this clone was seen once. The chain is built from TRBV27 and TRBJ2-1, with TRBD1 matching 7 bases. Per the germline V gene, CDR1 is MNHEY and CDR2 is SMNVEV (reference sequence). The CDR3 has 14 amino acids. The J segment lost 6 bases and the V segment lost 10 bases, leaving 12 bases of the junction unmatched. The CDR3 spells CATSSTGPPNEQFF. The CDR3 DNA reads TGTGCCACTAGCTCGACAGGGCCCCCCAATGAGCAGTTCTTC.

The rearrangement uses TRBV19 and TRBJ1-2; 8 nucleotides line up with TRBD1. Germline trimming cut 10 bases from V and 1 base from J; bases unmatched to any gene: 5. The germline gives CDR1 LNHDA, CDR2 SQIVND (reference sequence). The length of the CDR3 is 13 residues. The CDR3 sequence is CATWTGLNYGYTF. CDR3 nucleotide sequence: TGTGCCACCTGGACAGGGCTTAACTATGGCTACACCTTC.

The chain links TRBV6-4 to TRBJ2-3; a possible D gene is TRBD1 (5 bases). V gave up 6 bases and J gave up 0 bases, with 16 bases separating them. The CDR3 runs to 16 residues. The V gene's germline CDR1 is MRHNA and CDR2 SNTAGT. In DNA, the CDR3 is TGTGCCAGCAGCGAGCAGGGATTCCCTAGCACAGATACGCAGTATTTT. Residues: CASSEQGFPSTDTQYF.

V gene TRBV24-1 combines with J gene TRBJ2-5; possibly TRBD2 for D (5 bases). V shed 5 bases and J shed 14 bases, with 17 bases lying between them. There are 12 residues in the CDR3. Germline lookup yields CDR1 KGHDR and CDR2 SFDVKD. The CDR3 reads CATSVGPTRPYF. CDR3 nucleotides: TGTGCCACCAGTGTAGGCCCAACTAGGCCCTACTTC.

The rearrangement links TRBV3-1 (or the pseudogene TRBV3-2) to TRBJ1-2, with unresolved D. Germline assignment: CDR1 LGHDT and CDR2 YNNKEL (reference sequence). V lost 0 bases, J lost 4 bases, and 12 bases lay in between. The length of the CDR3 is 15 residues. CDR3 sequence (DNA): TGTGCCAGCAGCCAAGATTTCCCAATCCTCTATGGCTACACCTTC. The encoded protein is CASSQDFPILYGYTF.

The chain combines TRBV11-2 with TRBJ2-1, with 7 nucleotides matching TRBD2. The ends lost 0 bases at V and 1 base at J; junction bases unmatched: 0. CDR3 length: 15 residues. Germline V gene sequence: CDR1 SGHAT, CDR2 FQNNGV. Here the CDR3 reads CASSLEAGSYNEQFF. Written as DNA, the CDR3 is TGTGCCAGCAGCTTAGAAGCGGGGTCCTACAATGAGCAGTTCTTC.

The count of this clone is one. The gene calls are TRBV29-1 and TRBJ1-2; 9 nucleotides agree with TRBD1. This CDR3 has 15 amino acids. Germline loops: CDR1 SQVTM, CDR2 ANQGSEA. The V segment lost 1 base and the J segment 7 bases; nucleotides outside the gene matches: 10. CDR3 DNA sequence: TGCAGCGTTGAAGGCGGGACAGGGCCCCTTCGTGGCTACACCTTC. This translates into CSVEGGTGPLRGYTF.

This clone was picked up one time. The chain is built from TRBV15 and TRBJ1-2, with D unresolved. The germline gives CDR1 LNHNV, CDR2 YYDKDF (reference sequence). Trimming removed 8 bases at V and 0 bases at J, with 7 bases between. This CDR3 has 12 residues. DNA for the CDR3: TGTGCCACCTCCAGTACTAACTATGGCTACACCTTC. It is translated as CATSSTNYGYTF.

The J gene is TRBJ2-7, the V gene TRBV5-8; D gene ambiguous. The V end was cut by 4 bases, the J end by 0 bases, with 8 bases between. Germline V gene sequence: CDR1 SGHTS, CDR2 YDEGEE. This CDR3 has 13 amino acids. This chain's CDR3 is CASSATASYEQYF. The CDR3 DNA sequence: TGTGCCAGCAGCGCTACAGCCTCCTACGAGCAGTACTTC.

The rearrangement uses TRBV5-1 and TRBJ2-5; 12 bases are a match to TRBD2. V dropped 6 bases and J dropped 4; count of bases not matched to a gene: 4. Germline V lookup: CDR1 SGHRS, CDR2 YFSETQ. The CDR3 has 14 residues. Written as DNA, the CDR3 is TGCGCCAGCACACAGGGACTAGCGGGAGAGACCCAGTACTTC. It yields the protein CASTQGLAGETQYF.